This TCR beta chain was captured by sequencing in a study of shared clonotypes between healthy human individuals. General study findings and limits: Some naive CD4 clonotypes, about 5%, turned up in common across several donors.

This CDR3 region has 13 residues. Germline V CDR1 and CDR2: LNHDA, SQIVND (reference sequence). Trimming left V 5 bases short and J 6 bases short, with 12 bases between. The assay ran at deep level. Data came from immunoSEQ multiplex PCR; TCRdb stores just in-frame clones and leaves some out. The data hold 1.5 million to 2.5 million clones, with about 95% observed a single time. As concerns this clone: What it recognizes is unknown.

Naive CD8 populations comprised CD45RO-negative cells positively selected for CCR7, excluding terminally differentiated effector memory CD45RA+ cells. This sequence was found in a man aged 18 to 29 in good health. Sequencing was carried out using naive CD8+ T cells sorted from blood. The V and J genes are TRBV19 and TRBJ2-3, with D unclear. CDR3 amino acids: CASSPLSGDTQYF. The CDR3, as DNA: TGTGCCAGTAGTCCCCTCAGTGGGGATACGCAGTATTTT.